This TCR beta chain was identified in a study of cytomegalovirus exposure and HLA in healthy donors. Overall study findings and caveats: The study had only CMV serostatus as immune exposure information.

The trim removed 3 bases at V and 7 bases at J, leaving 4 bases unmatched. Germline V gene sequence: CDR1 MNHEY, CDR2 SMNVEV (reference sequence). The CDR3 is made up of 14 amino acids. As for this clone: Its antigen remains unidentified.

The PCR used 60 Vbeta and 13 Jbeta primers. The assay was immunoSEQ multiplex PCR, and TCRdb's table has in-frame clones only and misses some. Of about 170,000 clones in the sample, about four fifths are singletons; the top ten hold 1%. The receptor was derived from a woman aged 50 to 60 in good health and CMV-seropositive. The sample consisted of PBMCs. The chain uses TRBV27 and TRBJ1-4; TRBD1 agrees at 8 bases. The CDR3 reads CASSLAGTGEKLFF. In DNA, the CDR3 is TGTGCCAGCAGTTTGGCTGGGACAGGTGAAAAACTGTTTTTT.